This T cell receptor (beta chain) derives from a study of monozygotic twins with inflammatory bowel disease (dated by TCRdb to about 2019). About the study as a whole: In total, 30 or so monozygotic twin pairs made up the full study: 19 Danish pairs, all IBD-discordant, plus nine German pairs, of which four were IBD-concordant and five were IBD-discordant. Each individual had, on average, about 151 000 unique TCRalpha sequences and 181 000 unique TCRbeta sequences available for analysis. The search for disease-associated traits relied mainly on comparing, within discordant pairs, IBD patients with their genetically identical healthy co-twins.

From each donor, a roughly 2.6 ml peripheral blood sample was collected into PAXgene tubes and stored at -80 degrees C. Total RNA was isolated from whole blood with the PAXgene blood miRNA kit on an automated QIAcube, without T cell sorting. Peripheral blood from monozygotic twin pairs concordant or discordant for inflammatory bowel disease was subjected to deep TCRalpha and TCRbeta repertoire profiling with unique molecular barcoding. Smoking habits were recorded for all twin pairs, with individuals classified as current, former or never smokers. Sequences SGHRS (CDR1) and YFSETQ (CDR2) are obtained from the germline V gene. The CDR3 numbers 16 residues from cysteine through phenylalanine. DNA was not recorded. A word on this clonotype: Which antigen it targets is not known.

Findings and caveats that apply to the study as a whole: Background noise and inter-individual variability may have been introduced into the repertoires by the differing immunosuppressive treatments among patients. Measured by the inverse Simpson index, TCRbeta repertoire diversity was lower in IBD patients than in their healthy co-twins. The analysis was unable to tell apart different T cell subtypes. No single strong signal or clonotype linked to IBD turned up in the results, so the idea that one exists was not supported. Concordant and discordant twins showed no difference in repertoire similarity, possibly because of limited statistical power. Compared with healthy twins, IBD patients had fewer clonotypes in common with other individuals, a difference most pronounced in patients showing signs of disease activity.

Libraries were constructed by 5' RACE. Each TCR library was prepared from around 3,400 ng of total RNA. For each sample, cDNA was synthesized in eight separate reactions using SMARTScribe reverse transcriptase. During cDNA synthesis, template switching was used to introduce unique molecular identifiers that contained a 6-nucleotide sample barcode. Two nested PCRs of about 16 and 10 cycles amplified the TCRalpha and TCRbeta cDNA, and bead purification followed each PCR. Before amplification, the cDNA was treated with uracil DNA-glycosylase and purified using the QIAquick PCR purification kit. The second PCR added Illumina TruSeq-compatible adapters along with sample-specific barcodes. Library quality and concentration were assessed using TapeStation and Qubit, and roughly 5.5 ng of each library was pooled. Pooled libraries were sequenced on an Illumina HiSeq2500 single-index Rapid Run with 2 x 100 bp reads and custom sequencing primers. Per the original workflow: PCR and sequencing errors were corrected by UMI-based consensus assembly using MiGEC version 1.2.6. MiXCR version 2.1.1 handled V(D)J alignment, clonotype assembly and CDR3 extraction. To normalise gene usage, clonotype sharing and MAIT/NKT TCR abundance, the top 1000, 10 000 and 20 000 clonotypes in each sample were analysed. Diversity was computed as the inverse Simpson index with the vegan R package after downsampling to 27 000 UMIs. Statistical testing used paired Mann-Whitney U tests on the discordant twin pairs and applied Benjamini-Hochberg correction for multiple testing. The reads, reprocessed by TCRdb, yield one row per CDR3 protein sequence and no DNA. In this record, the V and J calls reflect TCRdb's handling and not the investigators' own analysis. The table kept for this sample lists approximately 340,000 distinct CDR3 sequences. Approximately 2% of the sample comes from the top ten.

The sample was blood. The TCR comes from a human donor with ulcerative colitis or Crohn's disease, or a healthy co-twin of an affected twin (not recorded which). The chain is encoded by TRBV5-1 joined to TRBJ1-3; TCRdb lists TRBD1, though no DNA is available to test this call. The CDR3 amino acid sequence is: CASSPRTGGGGNTIYF.